These 3 T cell receptor beta chains were all obtained from the same sample, sequenced in a study of cytomegalovirus exposure and HLA in healthy donors. The study ran its PCR with 60 Vbeta and 13 Jbeta primers. Measured with immunoSEQ multiplex PCR; TCRdb has only the in-frame clones, and not every one. This table has approximately 160,000 clones, about 85% appearing once. Sequenced sample: PBMCs. The receptors were gathered from a man aged 50 to 59 in good health and CMV-seropositive.

The rearrangement links TRBV15 to TRBJ2-1; 9 bases line up with TRBD2. This CDR3 spans 15 amino acids. Trimming removed 5 bases from V and 2 bases from J; junction bases left unmatched: 4. Germline V CDR1 and CDR2: LNHNV, YYDKDF (reference sequence). The CDR3 DNA sequence: TGTGCCACCAGCGCGGGAGGGTCAACCTACAATGAGCAGTTCTTC. Residues: CATSAGGSTYNEQFF.

The table lists this clone with a count of one. The rearrangement uses TRBV4-1 and TRBJ2-5, with D unresolved. This CDR3 spans 16 amino acids. The ends were cut back, 4 bases at V and 1 base at J, with 16 bases in the middle. The germline gives CDR1 MGHRA, CDR2 YSYEKL. DNA of the CDR3: TGCGCCAGCAGCCGCAGCCTCACATCAGGCCAAGAGACCCAGTACTTC. Amino acid sequence: CASSRSLTSGQETQYF.

This clone was counted only a few times. This chain joins TRBV6-1 and TRBJ2-7; 8 bases match TRBD1. J was trimmed by 0 bases and V by 11 bases; bases with no gene match: 6. The CDR3 consists of 13 residues. The germline gives CDR1 MNHNS, CDR2 SASEGT. The CDR3 sequence is CAGPGQGSYEQYF. Written as DNA, the CDR3 is TGTGCCGGTCCCGGACAGGGCTCCTACGAGCAGTACTTC.